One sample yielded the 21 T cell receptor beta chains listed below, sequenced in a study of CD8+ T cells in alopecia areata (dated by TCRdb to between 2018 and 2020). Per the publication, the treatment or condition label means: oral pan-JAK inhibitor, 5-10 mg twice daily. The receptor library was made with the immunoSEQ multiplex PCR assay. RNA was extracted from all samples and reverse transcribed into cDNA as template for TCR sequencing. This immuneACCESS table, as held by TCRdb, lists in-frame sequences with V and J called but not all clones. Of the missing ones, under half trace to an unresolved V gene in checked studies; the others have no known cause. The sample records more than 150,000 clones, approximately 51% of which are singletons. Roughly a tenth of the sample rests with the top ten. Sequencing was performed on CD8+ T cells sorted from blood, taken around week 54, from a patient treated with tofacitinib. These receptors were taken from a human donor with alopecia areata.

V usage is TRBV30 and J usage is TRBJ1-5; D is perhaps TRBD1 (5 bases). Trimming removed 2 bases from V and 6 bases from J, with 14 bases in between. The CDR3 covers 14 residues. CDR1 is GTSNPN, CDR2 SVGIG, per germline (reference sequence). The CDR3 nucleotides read TGTGCCTGGAGTCAAACGGGGGTCGGTCAGCCCCAGCATTTT. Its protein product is CAWSQTGVGQPQHF.

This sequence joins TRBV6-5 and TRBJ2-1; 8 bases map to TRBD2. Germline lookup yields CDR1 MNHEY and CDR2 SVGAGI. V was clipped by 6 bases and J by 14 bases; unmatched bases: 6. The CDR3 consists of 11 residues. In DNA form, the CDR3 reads TGTGCCAGCAGCCAGGGACTAGATGAGTTCTTC. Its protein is CASSQGLDEFF.

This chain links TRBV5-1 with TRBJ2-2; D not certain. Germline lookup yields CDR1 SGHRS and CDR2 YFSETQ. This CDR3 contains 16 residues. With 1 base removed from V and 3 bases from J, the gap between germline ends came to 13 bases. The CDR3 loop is CASSLRRLLYTGELFF. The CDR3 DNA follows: TGCGCCAGCAGCTTGAGACGACTCCTTTACACCGGGGAGCTGTTTTTT.

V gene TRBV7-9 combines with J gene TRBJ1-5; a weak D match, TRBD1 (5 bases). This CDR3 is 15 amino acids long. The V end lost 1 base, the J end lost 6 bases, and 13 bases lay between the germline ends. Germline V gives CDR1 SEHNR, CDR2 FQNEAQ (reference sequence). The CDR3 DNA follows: TGTGCCAGCAGCTTAGAGCCAGGCGGGGGTCAGCCCCAGCATTTT. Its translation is CASSLEPGGGQPQHF.

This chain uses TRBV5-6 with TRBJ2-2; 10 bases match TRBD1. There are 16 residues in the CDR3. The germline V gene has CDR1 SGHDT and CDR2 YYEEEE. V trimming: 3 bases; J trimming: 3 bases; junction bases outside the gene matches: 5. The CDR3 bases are TGTGCCAGCAGCTCCGACAGGGGGCGACACACCGGGGAGCTGTTTTTT. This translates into CASSSDRGRHTGELFF.

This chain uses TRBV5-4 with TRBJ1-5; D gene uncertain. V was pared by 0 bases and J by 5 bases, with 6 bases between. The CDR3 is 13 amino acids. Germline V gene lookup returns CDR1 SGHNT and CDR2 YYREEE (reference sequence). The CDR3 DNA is TGTGCCAGCAGCTTGGACGGATATCAGCCCCAGCATTTT. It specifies CASSLDGYQPQHF.

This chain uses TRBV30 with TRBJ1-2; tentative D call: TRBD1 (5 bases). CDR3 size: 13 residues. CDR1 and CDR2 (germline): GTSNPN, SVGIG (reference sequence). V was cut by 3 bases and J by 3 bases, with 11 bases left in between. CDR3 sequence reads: CAWRVGTDYGYTF. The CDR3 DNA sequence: TGTGCCTGGAGAGTAGGGACCGACTATGGCTACACCTTC.

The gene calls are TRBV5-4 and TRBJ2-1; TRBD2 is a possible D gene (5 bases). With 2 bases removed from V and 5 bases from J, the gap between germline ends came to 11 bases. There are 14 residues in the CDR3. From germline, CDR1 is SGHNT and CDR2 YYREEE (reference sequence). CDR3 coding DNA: TGTGCCAGCAGCTTAAACCCCGGGGACAATGAGCAGTTCTTC. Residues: CASSLNPGDNEQFF.

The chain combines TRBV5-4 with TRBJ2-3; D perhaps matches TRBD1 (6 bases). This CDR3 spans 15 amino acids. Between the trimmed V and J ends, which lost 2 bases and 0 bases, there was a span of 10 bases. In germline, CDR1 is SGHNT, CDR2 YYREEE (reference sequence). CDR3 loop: CASSLGGTSTDTQYF. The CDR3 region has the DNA TGTGCCAGCAGCTTAGGGGGTACTAGCACAGATACGCAGTATTTT.

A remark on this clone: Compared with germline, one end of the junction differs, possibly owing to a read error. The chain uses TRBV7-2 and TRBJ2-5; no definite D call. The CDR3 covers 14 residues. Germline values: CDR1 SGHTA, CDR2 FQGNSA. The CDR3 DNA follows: TGTGCCAGCAGCAATTCCAGGAGCCAAGAGGCCCAGTACTTC. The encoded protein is CASSNSRSQEAQYF.

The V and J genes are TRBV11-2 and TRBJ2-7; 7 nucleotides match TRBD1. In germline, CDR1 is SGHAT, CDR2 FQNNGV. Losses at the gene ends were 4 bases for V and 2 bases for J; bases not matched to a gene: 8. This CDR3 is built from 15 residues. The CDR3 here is CASSWYRGSTYEQYF. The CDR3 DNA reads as TGTGCCAGCAGCTGGTACAGGGGATCAACCTACGAGCAGTACTTC.

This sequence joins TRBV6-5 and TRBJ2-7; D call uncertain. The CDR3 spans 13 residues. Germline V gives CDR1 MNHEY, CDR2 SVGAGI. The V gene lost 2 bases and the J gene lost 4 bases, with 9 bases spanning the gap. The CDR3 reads CASSYEAEYEQYF. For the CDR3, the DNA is TGTGCCAGCAGTTACGAGGCAGAGTACGAGCAGTACTTC.

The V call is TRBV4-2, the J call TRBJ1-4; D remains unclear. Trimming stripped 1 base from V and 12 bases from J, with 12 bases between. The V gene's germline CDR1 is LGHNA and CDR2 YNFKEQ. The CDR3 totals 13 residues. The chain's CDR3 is CASSQGGMSELFF. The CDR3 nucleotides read TGTGCCAGCAGCCAAGGCGGCATGAGCGAACTGTTTTTT.

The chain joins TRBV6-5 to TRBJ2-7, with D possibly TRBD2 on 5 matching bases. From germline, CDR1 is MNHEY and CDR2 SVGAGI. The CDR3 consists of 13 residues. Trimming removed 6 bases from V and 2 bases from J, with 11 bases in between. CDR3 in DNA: TGTGCCAGCAGGAGGGAAAAACCCTACGAGCAGTACTTC. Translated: CASRREKPYEQYF.

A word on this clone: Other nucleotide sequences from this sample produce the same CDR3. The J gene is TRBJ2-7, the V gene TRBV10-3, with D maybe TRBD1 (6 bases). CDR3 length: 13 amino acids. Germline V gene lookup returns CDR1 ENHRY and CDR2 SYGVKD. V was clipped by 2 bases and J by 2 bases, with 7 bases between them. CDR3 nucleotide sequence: TGTGCCATCAGTGAGGGACAGACCTACGAGCAGTACTTC. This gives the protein CAISEGQTYEQYF.

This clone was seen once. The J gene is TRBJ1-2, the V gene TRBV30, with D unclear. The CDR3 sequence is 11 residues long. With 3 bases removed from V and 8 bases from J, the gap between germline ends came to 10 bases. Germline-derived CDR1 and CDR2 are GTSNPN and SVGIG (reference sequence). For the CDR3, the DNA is TGTGCCTGGAGGCAGGATCTAGGCTACACCTTC. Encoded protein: CAWRQDLGYTF.

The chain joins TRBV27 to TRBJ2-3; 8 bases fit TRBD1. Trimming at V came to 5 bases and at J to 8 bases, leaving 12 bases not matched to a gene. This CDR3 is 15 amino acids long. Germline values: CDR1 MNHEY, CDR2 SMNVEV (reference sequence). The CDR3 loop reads CASSTLLRQGTTQYF. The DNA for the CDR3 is TGTGCCAGCAGTACCTTGCTTCGACAGGGGACTACGCAGTATTTT.

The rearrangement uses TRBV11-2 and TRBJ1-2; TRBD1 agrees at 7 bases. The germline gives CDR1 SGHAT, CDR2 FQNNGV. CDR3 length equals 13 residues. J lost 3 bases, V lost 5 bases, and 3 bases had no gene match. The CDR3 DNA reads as TGTGCCAGCAGCCTGGGACAGCACTATGGCTACACCTTC. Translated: CASSLGQHYGYTF.

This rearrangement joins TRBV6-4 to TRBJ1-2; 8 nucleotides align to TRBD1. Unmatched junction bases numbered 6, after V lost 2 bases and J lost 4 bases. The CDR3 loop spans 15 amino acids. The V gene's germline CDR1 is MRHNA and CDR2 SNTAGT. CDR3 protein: CASSDPTGEAYGYTF. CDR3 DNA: TGTGCCAGCAGTGACCCGACAGGGGAGGCCTATGGCTACACCTTC.

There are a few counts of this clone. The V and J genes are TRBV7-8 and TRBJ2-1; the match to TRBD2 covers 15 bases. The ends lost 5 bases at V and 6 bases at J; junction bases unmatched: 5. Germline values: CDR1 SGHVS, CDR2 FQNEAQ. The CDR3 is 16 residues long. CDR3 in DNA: TGTGCCAGCAGCCCAGGACTAGCGGGGGGGCCCAATGAGCAGTTCTTC. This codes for CASSPGLAGGPNEQFF.

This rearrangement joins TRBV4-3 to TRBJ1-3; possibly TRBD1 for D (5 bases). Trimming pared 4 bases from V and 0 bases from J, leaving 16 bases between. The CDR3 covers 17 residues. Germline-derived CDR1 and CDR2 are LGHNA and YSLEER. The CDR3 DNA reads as TGCGCCAGCAGCCCCCGGGACGGTAGGCTCTCTGGAAACACCATATATTTT. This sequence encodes CASSPRDGRLSGNTIYF.